Listed here is a single T cell receptor (beta chain). Its antigen remains unidentified. Base qualities were left out, and no much larger clone turns up one base away. This entry is derived from a study of control samples from healthy donors and cancer patients (dated by TCRdb to the early 2020s). The germline ends are 10 bases apart after V is trimmed by 0 bases and J by 1 base. CDR1 SNHLY and CDR2 FYNNEI were looked up in the germline V gene. Reading from cysteine to phenylalanine, the CDR3 counts 15 amino acids. Just the 45-base CDR3 DNA is kept, in frame starting at base 1. Library prep was done by the immunoSEQ multiplex PCR assay. TCRdb re-hosts the immuneACCESS table, in-frame sequences only. Its copies lack some clones; in the studies checked, an unresolved V gene accounts for under half of them, and the cause for the rest is not known. The sample yields some 79,000 clones; about 90% were counted once. The ten largest clones capture about 4.2% of the sample.

This receptor chain uses TRBV2 and TRBJ2-7; the D gene is perhaps TRBD2, on 5 matching bases. The sample was blood. The receptor comes from a woman aged 45 to 65 in good health. At the DNA level, the sequence is TGTGCCAGCAGTGAAGCCACCGCGGGTTCCTACGAGCAGTACTTC. Translated, this is CASSEATAGSYEQYF.